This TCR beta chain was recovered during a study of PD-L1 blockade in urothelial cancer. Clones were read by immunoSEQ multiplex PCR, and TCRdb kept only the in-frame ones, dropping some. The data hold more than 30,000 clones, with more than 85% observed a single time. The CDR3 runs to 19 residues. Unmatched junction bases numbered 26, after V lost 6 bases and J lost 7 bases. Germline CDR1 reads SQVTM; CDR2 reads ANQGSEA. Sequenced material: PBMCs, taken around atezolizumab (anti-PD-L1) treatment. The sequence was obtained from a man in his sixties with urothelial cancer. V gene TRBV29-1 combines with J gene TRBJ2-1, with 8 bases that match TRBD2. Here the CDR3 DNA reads TGCAGCGTCAAGCTTCCGGGACTAGTGGGGGGCCCCTACAATAATGAGCAGTTCTTC. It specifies CSVKLPGLVGGPYNNEQFF.